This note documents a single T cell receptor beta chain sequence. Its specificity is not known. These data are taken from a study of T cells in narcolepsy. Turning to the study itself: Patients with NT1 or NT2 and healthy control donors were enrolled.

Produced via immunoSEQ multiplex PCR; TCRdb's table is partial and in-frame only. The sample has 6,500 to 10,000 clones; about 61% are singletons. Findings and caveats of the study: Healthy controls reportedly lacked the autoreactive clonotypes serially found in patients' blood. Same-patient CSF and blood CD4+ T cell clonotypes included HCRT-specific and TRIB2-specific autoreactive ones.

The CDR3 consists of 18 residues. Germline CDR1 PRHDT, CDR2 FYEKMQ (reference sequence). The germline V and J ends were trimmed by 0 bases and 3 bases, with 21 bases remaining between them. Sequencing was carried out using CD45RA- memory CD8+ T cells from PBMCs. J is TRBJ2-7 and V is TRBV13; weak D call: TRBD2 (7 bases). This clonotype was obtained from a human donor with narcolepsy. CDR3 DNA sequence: TGTGCCAGCAGCTTAGGGCCCCCCTCGGGGGGCCTAGTCTACGAGCAGTACTTC. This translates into CASSLGPPSGGLVYEQYF.